The 6 T cell receptor beta chains below come from one sample, sequenced in a study of OX40 agonist ivuxolimab in advanced cancers. This table comes from immunoSEQ multiplex PCR, and its TCRdb copy is limited to in-frame clones, with some not included. This table holds 20,000 to 30,000 clones, approximately 91% found once. Sequencing was performed on CD4+ or CD8+ T cells sorted from blood, taken in a trial of the OX40 agonist ivuxolimab. All receptors come from an adult with an advanced solid tumor such as melanoma, head and neck, liver or kidney cancer.

The chain employs TRBV25-1 and TRBJ1-5; the D gene is possibly TRBD1 (6 bases). The ends were cut back, 4 bases at V and 8 bases at J, with 9 bases in the middle. This CDR3 is 12 amino acids long. CDR1 and CDR2 from the germline V gene are MGHDK and SYGVNS. This CDR3 is CASSVGAEPQHF. The CDR3 coding sequence is TGTGCCAGCAGTGTGGGGGCTGAGCCCCAGCATTTT.

The chain joins TRBV19 to TRBJ2-1; tentatively, D is TRBD1 (6 bases). V lost 5 bases and J 3 bases, leaving 11 bases between the germline ends. From germline, CDR1 is LNHDA and CDR2 SQIVND (reference sequence). This CDR3 is 14 amino acids long. CDR3 protein: CASSPGQFYNEQFF. CDR3 sequence (DNA): TGTGCCAGTAGTCCGGGACAATTCTACAATGAGCAGTTCTTC.

The chain recombines TRBV9 with TRBJ2-7, with D perhaps TRBD1 (6 bases). The CDR3 is 15 residues long. The V end was cut by 3 bases, the J end by 2 bases, with 15 bases between. The germline gives CDR1 SGDLS, CDR2 YYNGEE. The CDR3 bases are TGTGCCAGCAGCGCGCCGGGACACCCAGCCTACGAGCAGTACTTC. Residues: CASSAPGHPAYEQYF.

V is TRBV14 and J is TRBJ2-7; no clear D gene. There are 13 residues in the CDR3. Trimming stripped 2 bases from V and 6 bases from J, with 11 bases between. Germline V gene lookup returns CDR1 SGHDN and CDR2 FVKESK. As DNA, the CDR3 is TGTGCCAGCAGCCAATCCTCGTGGGTCGAGCAGTACTTC. It translates to CASSQSSWVEQYF.

The V call is TRBV6-5, the J call TRBJ2-3; D possibly corresponds to TRBD2 (6 bases). The germline gives CDR1 MNHEY, CDR2 SVGAGI. The CDR3 spans 15 residues. Trimming took off 6 bases at V and 4 bases at J, with 17 bases between the two ends. The CDR3 spells CASRLLAQGADTQYF. CDR3 nucleotide sequence: TGTGCCAGCAGGCTCCTAGCGCAAGGGGCAGATACGCAGTATTTT.

The chain combines TRBV29-1 with TRBJ1-1, with D possibly TRBD1 on 6 matching bases. Trimming cost V 3 bases and J 0 bases, with 11 bases left between them. Germline assignment: CDR1 SQVTM and CDR2 ANQGSEA. The CDR3 totals 14 residues. CDR3 in DNA: TGCAGCGTTGATCCCGGGGGCATGAACACTGAAGCTTTCTTT. This encodes CSVDPGGMNTEAFF.